Listed below are T cell receptor beta chains from one sample, sequenced in a study of CD8 T cells in ankylosing spondylitis. TCRdb re-called the 5' RACE reads with MiXCR, one entry per CDR3 protein. This sample has tens of thousands of distinct CDR3 sequences, with roughly 5.3% found just once. The sample comprised blood, either unsorted or a sorted T cell fraction (not recorded which). The receptors were sampled from a male donor with ankylosing spondylitis or in good health (not recorded which). Both conserved end residues are part of each CDR3. Each record gives: D gene, clone size, V gene, J gene, CDR3 DNA, CDR3 protein. A D gene is named only where the DNA matches it firmly. Size is stated for part of the rows, as once, few or many counts, or as a class when the clone is expanded.

NA,many,TRBV3-1,TRBJ2-1,TGTGCCAGCAGCCGAGGTCCCGGGCCTTCACATGAGCAGTTCTTC,CASSRGPGPSHEQFF
TRBD1,many,TRBV5-1,TRBJ1-1,TGCGCCAGCAGCTTGGGGGACAGGAACACTGAAGCTTTCTTT,CASSLGDRNTEAFF
NA,many,TRBV6-6,TRBJ1-1,TGTGCCAGCAGGACAGCAATGAACACTGAAGCTTTCTTT,CASRTAMNTEAFF
NA,many,TRBV14,TRBJ2-5,TGTGCCAGCAGCCAAGTCACACAAGAGACCCAGTACTTC,CASSQVTQETQYF
TRBD1,many,TRBV9,TRBJ2-4,TGTGCCAGCAGCGTAGGACAGGGAGTAGACATTCAGTACTTC,CASSVGQGVDIQYF
NA,many,TRBV5-1,TRBJ1-2,TGCGCCAGCAGCTTGGATGCCTCGGGGGGCTACACCTTC,CASSLDASGGYTF
NA,many,TRBV11-2,TRBJ2-2,TGTGCCAGCAGCAAGAAGGGGGAAAGCACCGGGGAGCTGTTTTTT,CASSKKGESTGELFF
TRBD2,many,TRBV6-6,TRBJ2-1,TGTGCCAGCAGTTACCCGACTAGCGGGGGTTATATCTCCTACAATGAGCAGTTCTTC,CASSYPTSGGYISYNEQFF
TRBD2,many,TRBV20-1,TRBJ2-7,TGCAGTGCCACCGGGACTAGTCTGGAATTACGCGAGCAGTACTTC,CSATGTSLELREQYF
NA,many,TRBV12-3/TRBV12-4,TRBJ1-3,TGTGCCAGCAGTTCCGACAGGTTCCCCTCTGGAAACACCATATATTTT,CASSSDRFPSGNTIYF
NA,many,TRBV3-1,TRBJ2-4,TGTGCCAGCAGCTTTTCACAACTTGGAGCCAAAAACATTCAGTACTTC,CASSFSQLGAKNIQYF
TRBD1,many,TRBV5-1,TRBJ1-6,TGCGCCAGCAGTTCTGGGACAGATAATTCACCCCTCCACTTT,CASSSGTDNSPLHF
TRBD2,many,TRBV4-2,TRBJ2-3,TGTGCCAGCAGCCAAGATGGCGCGGCTAGCGGGACAGATACGCAGTATTTT,CASSQDGAASGTDTQYF
NA,many,TRBV7-2,TRBJ2-5,TGTGCCAGCAGCTTAGCGGGCTTGACATCAGAGACCCAGTACTTC,CASSLAGLTSETQYF
NA,many,TRBV20-1,TRBJ1-1,TGCAGTGCTTTCGACAGTCTCACTGAAGCTTTCTTT,CSAFDSLTEAFF
TRBD1,many,TRBV11-2,TRBJ2-3,TGTGCCAGCAGCTACGGACAGGGTTCAGATACGCAGTATTTT,CASSYGQGSDTQYF
NA,many,TRBV12-3/TRBV12-4,TRBJ2-7,TGTGCCAGCAGCCCAGCGGGCCGAAGCTACGAGCAGTACTTC,CASSPAGRSYEQYF
TRBD1,many,TRBV11-2,TRBJ1-1,TGTGCCAGCAGCCCAGAGGGGACAGGGTATCGGGCTTTCTTT,CASSPEGTGYRAFF
TRBD2,few,TRBV9,TRBJ2-2,TGTGCCAGCAGCGCCGAGCGGGGGGCGAGAACCGGGGAGCTGTTTTTT,CASSAERGARTGELFF
TRBD1,many,TRBV4-3,TRBJ2-1,TGCGCCAGCAGCCCATCCCCGGGACAGGGGAATGAGCAGTTCTTC,CASSPSPGQGNEQFF
TRBD2,many,TRBV28,TRBJ2-5,TGTGCCAGCAGTCCGGGGACTAGCGGGGGTGTAGAGACCCAGTACTTC,CASSPGTSGGVETQYF
NA,many,TRBV14,TRBJ2-3,TGTGCCAGCAGCCAAGATCCCGCGAATACGCAGTATTTT,CASSQDPANTQYF
NA,many,TRBV20-1,TRBJ1-1,TGCAGTGCTAGAGATCCGGGTCAGAACACTGAAGCTTTCTTT,CSARDPGQNTEAFF
NA,many,TRBV7-2,TRBJ1-5,TGTGCCAGCAGCCAAGATGGGCTTTTGAATCAGCCCCAGCATTTT,CASSQDGLLNQPQHF
NA,many,TRBV28,TRBJ2-4,TGTGCCAGCAGTCTCCTGACGGCGTCCAAAAACATTCAGTACTTC,CASSLLTASKNIQYF
TRBD2,many,TRBV5-4,TRBJ2-1,TGTGCCAGCAGAGGCGGACTAGCCGGGCGGGACAATGAGCAGTTCTTC,CASRGGLAGRDNEQFF
TRBD2,many,TRBV20-1,TRBJ2-5,TGCAGTGCTAGAGTGGGGGGGGTCAGGGAGACCCAGTACTTC,CSARVGGVRETQYF
NA,many,TRBV6-2/TRBV6-3,TRBJ2-1,TGTGCCAGCAGTTACTACAACTACAATGAGCAGTTCTTC,CASSYYNYNEQFF
TRBD1,many,TRBV10-3,TRBJ2-1,TGTGCCATCAGTGAGTCGGACAGGGGCCATGAGCAGTTCTTC,CAISESDRGHEQFF
NA,many,TRBV7-2,TRBJ2-7,TGTGCCAGCAGCACAGGGACTATGCCCTACGAGCAGTACTTC,CASSTGTMPYEQYF
NA,many,TRBV3-1,TRBJ2-3,TGTGCCAGCAGCCAAGGGCTGGCGGGTACAGATACGCAGTATTTT,CASSQGLAGTDTQYF
NA,many,TRBV4-1,TRBJ2-1,TGCGCCAGCAGCCAAGATCCGGGACTTTACAATGAGCAGTTCTTC,CASSQDPGLYNEQFF
NA,many,TRBV6-1,TRBJ2-1,TGTGCCAGCAGTGAAAGGGACCGCAGGGGAGAGTTCTTC,CASSERDRRGEFF
NA,many,TRBV18,TRBJ1-2,TGTGCCAGCTCACCAGGCCGCGGGGCTCGTGATGGCTACACCTTC,CASSPGRGARDGYTF
NA,many,TRBV20-1,TRBJ2-3,TGCAGTGCTAGACATCCGGACGAGTTCACAGATACGCAGTATTTT,CSARHPDEFTDTQYF
NA,many,TRBV25-1,TRBJ2-2,TGTGCCAGCAGCTGGGGACAGAACACCGGGGAGCTGTTTTTT,CASSWGQNTGELFF
NA,many,TRBV28,TRBJ1-2,TGTGCCAGCAGCCCCGGACAGCTTAGGGGCTACACCTTC,CASSPGQLRGYTF
NA,many,TRBV28,TRBJ2-1,TGTGCCAGCAGCTTAGACAGCAATGAGCAGTTCTTC,CASSLDSNEQFF
TRBD2,many,TRBV20-1,TRBJ2-3,TGCAGTGCTAGACCCAATCTAGCGGGGGGGGGCGATACGCAGTATTTT,CSARPNLAGGGDTQYF
NA,NA,TRBV28,TRBJ1-5,TGTGCCAGCGACGGGAGACGGGGGGTTGGCAATCAGCCCCAGCATTTT,CASDGRRGVGNQPQHF
TRBD1,many,TRBV10-3,TRBJ2-7,TGTGCCACCTACCCCGGGACAGGGTCTTACGAGCAGTACTTC,CATYPGTGSYEQYF
TRBD2,many,TRBV5-1,TRBJ2-2,TGCGCCAGCAGCTCACCCGAAAGGACTAGAGACACCGGGGAGCTGTTTTTT,CASSSPERTRDTGELFF
TRBD2,many,TRBV20-1,TRBJ2-7,TGCAGTGCTAGGCGTCGCGGGGGGTTATACGAGCAGTACTTC,CSARRRGGLYEQYF
TRBD1,many,TRBV6-5,TRBJ1-5,TGTGCCAGCAATCGACAGGGGGGAGACCAGCCCCAGCATTTT,CASNRQGGDQPQHF
NA,many,TRBV30,TRBJ2-2,TGTGCCTGGAGTGTAAAAGGGGCCGGGGAGCTGTTTTTT,CAWSVKGAGELFF
TRBD2,many,TRBV12-3/TRBV12-4,TRBJ2-5,TGTGCCAGCAGTTTTAGCGGGGGAACTCAAGAGACCCAGTACTTC,CASSFSGGTQETQYF
TRBD1,many,TRBV4-2,TRBJ2-7,TGTGCCAGCAGGCTCTCTATCGGACAGGGGCGGAACGAGCAGTACTTC,CASRLSIGQGRNEQYF
TRBD1,many,TRBV4-1,TRBJ2-1,TGCGCCAGCAGCCAAGGGACAGGCCAGGACGATGAGCAGTTCTTC,CASSQGTGQDDEQFF
NA,many,TRBV18,TRBJ1-2,TGTGCCAGCTCACCACCAGGCAGAGACCATGTCGGCTACACCTTC,CASSPPGRDHVGYTF
NA,many,TRBV4-2,TRBJ1-6,TGTGCCAGCAGCCAAGAGCAAACGGGGATTAATTCACCCCTCCACTTT,CASSQEQTGINSPLHF
NA,many,TRBV5-6,TRBJ2-7,TGTGCCAGCAGCTTGGGGCTTGCCCTCTACGAGCAGTACTTC,CASSLGLALYEQYF
NA,many,TRBV5-8,TRBJ2-1,TGTGCCAGCAGCTTGGCGGGATCCTACAATGAGCAGTTCTTC,CASSLAGSYNEQFF
NA,many,TRBV5-1,TRBJ1-4,TGCGCCAGCAGCTCGACCAGGGATGGCGAAAAACTGTTTTTT,CASSSTRDGEKLFF